The 11 T cell receptor beta chains below were found in one sample sequenced in a study of cytomegalovirus exposure and HLA in healthy donors. PCR used 60 Vbeta primers and 13 Jbeta primers. Method: immunoSEQ multiplex PCR; TCRdb's copy keeps in-frame clones and lacks some. The data show about 230,000 clones, 75% to 90% seen once. The specimen was PBMCs. These receptors all come from a woman aged 18-29 years in good health and CMV-seronegative.

This clone was found once. V is TRBV6-5 and J is TRBJ2-1, with TRBD2 matching 12 bases. V lost 6 bases and J lost 11; bases outside the gene matches: 8. There are 14 residues in the CDR3. In germline, CDR1 is MNHEY, CDR2 SVGAGI. This chain's CDR3 is CASSKGLAGNQQFF. CDR3 nucleotides: TGTGCCAGCAGCAAAGGACTAGCGGGGAATCAGCAGTTCTTC.

This chain joins TRBV7-2 and TRBJ2-5; 10 bases fit TRBD2. The closer fit of TRBJ2-7 to the DNA end suggests the J call may be wrong. CDR1 SGHTA and CDR2 FQGNSA come from the germline V gene. This CDR3 contains 14 residues. The CDR3 DNA follows: TGTGCCAGCAGCGTGGGACTAGCGAACTACGAGCAGTACTTC. Its translation is CASSVGLANYEQYF.

This chain joins TRBV18 and TRBJ1-2, with D possibly TRBD1 on 6 matching bases. CDR1 KGHSH and CDR2 LQKENI come from the germline V gene. CDR3 length equals 17 residues. V was clipped by 3 bases and J by 3 bases, with 20 bases between them. CDR3 coding DNA: TGTGCCAGCTCACCTCCAACGGAAAACAGGGTCCACTATGGCTACACCTTC. Translation: CASSPPTENRVHYGYTF. The entire variable domain, with the rest obtained from reference TRBV18 and TRBJ1-2, is as follows: NAGVMQNPRHLVRRRGQEARLRCSPMKGHSHVYWYRQLPEEGLKFMVYLQKENIIDESGMPKERFSAEFPKEGPSILRIQQVVRGDSAAYFCASSPPTENRVHYGYTFGSGTRLTVV.

The V call is TRBV5-5, the J call TRBJ1-2; D perhaps matches TRBD1 (6 bases). Germline V lookup: CDR1 SGHKS, CDR2 YYEKEE (reference sequence). Trimming took 7 bases from V and 0 from J, leaving 10 bases between them. There are 13 residues in the CDR3. CDR3 sequence: CASGDRTNYGYTF. CDR3 in DNA: TGTGCCAGCGGTGACAGGACTAACTATGGCTACACCTTC.

This chain links TRBV5-6 with TRBJ2-4, with 7 positions matching TRBD1. Germline V gene data show CDR1 as SGHDT and CDR2 as YYEEEE. V lost 3 bases and J lost 3; bases outside the gene matches: 3. This CDR3 contains 14 residues. The CDR3 DNA reads TGTGCCAGCAGCTGGGGACAGATCAAAAACATTCAGTACTTC. Its translation is CASSWGQIKNIQYF.

This clone was seen just once. CDR3 sequence (DNA): TGTGCCAGCAGTTTATTGGGACAGGGGGGGTATGGCTACACCTTC. Its translation: CASSLLGQGGYGYTF. V and J are TRBV27 and TRBJ1-2; 11 bases are shared with TRBD1. CDR1 and CDR2 from the germline V gene are MNHEY and SMNVEV (reference sequence). Trimming took 1 base from V and 5 from J; bases not matched to a gene: 3. This CDR3 comprises 15 residues.

The chain carries TRBV4-3 and TRBJ1-2; D is ambiguous. The germline CDR1 and CDR2 sequences are LGHNA and YSLEER. V lost 2 bases and J 4 bases, leaving 11 bases between the germline ends. The CDR3 totals 14 residues. The CDR3 DNA reads TGCGCCAGCAGCCAATTGCACAGTAGCTATGGCTACACCTTC. The encoded protein is CASSQLHSSYGYTF.

The J gene is TRBJ1-4, the V gene TRBV7-9, with TRBD1 matching over 7 bases. CDR3 length equals 15 residues. The germline V gene has CDR1 SEHNR and CDR2 FQNEAQ (reference sequence). V shed 3 bases, J shed 4 bases, and the junction held 5 bases outside the gene matches. The CDR3: CASSFPGQINEKLFF. In DNA form, the CDR3 reads TGTGCCAGCAGCTTCCCGGGACAGATTAATGAAAAACTGTTTTTT. The variable domain in full, completed from reference TRBV7-9 and TRBJ1-4, reads DTGVSQNPRHKITKRGQNVTFRCDPISEHNRLYWYRQTLGQGPEFLTYFQNEAQLEKSRLLSDRFSAERPKGSFSTLEIQRTEQGDSAMYLCASSFPGQINEKLFFGSGTQLSVL.

The rearrangement joins TRBV9 to TRBJ2-5, with 13 bases fitting TRBD2. The trim removed 4 bases at V and 1 base at J, leaving 10 bases unmatched. This CDR3 is built from 18 residues. Germline lookup yields CDR1 SGDLS and CDR2 YYNGEE. CDR3 DNA sequence: TGTGCCAGCAGCTCCCGGACTAGCGGGAGTAGTCCCCAAGAGACCCAGTACTTC. Its translation: CASSSRTSGSSPQETQYF.

The CDR3 DNA is TGTGCCAGCAGCTCGCTGGGGGAGGGCAAAAACATTCAGTACTTC. Translation gives CASSSLGEGKNIQYF. The chain is built from TRBV7-2 and TRBJ2-4; the match to TRBD2 covers 7 bases. This CDR3 has 15 amino acids. CDR1 is SGHTA and CDR2 is FQGNSA in the germline V gene. J gave up 3 bases and V 4 bases, and 6 bases lay outside the gene matches.

The chain combines TRBV7-8 with TRBJ1-2, with 8 bases fitting TRBD1. The V segment lost 3 bases and the J segment 5 bases; nucleotides outside the gene matches: 8. Germline V gives CDR1 SGHVS, CDR2 FQNEAQ. This CDR3 spans 15 amino acids. The CDR3 region has the DNA TGTGCCAGCAGCTTGAGTCTCGGGACAGGATATGGCTACACCTTC. This translates into CASSLSLGTGYGYTF.